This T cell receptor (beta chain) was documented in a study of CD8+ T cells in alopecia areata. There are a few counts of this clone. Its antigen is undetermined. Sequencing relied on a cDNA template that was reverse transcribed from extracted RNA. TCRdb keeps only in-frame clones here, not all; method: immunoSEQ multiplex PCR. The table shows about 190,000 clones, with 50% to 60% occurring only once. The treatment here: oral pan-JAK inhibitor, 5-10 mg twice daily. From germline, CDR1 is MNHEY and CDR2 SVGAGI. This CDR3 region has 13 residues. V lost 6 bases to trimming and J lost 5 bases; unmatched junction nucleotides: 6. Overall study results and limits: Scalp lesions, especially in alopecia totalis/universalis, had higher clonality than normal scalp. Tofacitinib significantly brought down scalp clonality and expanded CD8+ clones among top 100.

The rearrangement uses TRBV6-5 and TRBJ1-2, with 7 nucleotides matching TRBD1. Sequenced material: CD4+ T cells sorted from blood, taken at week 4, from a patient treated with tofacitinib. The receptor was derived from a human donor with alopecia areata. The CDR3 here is CASSARQGYGYTF. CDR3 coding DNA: TGTGCCAGCAGCGCCCGACAGGGATATGGCTACACCTTC.